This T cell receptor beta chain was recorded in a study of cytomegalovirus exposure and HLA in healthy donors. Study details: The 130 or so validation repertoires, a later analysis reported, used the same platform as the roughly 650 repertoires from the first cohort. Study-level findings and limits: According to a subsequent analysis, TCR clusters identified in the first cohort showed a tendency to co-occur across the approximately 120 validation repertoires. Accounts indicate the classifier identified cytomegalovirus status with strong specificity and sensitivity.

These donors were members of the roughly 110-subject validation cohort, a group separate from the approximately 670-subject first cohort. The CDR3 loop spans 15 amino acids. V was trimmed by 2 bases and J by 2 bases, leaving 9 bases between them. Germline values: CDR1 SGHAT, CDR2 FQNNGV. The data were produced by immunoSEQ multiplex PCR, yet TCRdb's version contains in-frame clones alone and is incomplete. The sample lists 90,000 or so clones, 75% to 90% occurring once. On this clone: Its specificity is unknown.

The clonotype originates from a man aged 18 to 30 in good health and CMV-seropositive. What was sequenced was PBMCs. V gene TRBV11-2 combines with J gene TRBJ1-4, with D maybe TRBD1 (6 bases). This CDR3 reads CASSLPQGTNEKLFF. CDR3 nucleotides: TGTGCCAGCAGCTTACCACAGGGCACTAATGAAAAACTGTTTTTT.